This TCR beta chain came from a study of early T cells in non-severe SARS-CoV-2 infection. Study-wide background: Sequenced bulk RNA came from whole blood that was unsorted, and chains were unpaired.

V gave up 0 bases and J gave up 3 bases, with 12 bases separating them. The CDR3 sequence is 15 residues long. Looked up from germline, CDR1 is SGHTA and CDR2 is FQGTGA. Individually, cDNA molecules had unique molecular identifiers attached to them. TCRdb called the 5' RACE reads again in MiXCR, with one record for every CDR3 protein. The sample lists approximately 70,000 distinct CDR3 sequences, about an eighth occurring once. With regard to this clonotype: What it recognizes is unknown.

Points from the study as a whole: Comparison of clonotypes with VDJdb favored anti-spike CD8 responses while missing private and CD4 specificities.

The J gene is TRBJ2-7, the V gene TRBV7-3; D may be TRBD1 (5 bases). This clonotype originated in an adult who was a healthcare worker with PCR-confirmed SARS-CoV-2 infection or an uninfected control (not recorded which). The sequenced sample was whole blood, obtained at baseline. DNA of the CDR3: TGTGCCAGCAGCTTAACAGGGGCGCTGGGCTACGAGCAGTACTTC. Its protein is CASSLTGALGYEQYF.